The 16 T cell receptor beta chains below were found in one sample sequenced in a study of OX40 agonist ivuxolimab in advanced cancers. The table came from immunoSEQ multiplex PCR; TCRdb's copy has only in-frame clones and leaves some out. The repertoire holds under 14,000 clones, roughly four fifths seen once, with around 33% in the top ten. Sequencing used CD4+ or CD8+ T cells sorted from blood, obtained in a trial of the OX40 agonist ivuxolimab. Receptors originate from an adult with an advanced solid tumor such as melanoma, head and neck, liver or kidney cancer.

The chain uses TRBV29-1 and TRBJ1-1; no clear D. The CDR3 is made up of 13 amino acids. Per the germline V gene, CDR1 is SQVTM and CDR2 is ANQGSEA. Trimming pared 6 bases from V and 6 bases from J, leaving 17 bases between. This CDR3 reads CSVPSGGIAEAFF. The CDR3 nucleotides read TGCAGCGTCCCTTCAGGAGGGATAGCTGAAGCTTTCTTT. Combining the CDR3 with reference TRBV29-1 and TRBJ1-1 gives the whole variable domain SAVISQKPSRDICQRGTSLTIQCQVDSQVTMMFWYRQQPGQSLTLIATANQGSEATYESGFVIDKFPISRPNLTFSTLTVSNMSPEDSSIYLCSVPSGGIAEAFFGQGTRLTVV.

This clone is judged large (0.1 to 1%). The gene calls are TRBV27 and TRBJ2-7, with 9 bases that match TRBD2. This CDR3 has 15 residues. Looked up from germline, CDR1 is MNHEY and CDR2 is SMNVEV (reference sequence). J lost 5 bases, V lost 8 bases, and 13 bases had no gene match. The CDR3 region has the DNA TGTGCCAGCTCCCGACCGGCTAGCGGGGAGGACGAGCAGTACTTC. This sequence encodes CASSRPASGEDEQYF.

This rearrangement joins TRBV6-5 to TRBJ2-7; D gene ambiguous. The germline V gene encodes CDR1 MNHEY and CDR2 SVGAGI. The CDR3 consists of 13 residues. The V end lost 0 bases, the J end lost 5 bases, and 8 bases lay between the germline ends. CDR3 nucleotide sequence: TGTGCCAGCAGTTACTCGACGGGTAACGAGCAGTACTTC. Its protein product is CASSYSTGNEQYF.

This clone was counted only a few times. This chain links TRBV25-1 with TRBJ2-2; no clear D. CDR1 and CDR2 from the germline V gene are MGHDK and SYGVNS. The CDR3 covers 12 residues. The V end lost 5 bases, the J end lost 3 bases, and 4 bases lay between the germline ends. In nucleotides, the CDR3 is TGTGCCAGCAGTTTCGACACCGGGGAGCTGTTTTTT. Its translation: CASSFDTGELFF.

The chain links TRBV7-2 to TRBJ1-2; D is unresolved. The germline CDR1 and CDR2 sequences are SGHTA and FQGNSA. Trimming removed 2 bases at V and 3 bases at J, with 4 bases between. CDR3 length: 12 residues. CDR3 in amino acids: CASSLNDYGYTF. In DNA form, the CDR3 reads TGTGCCAGCAGCTTAAACGACTATGGCTACACCTTC.

The CDR3 DNA sequence: TGTGCCAGCAGCCCCCCGCGGGGCCACGAGCAGTACTTC. Translating gives CASSPPRGHEQYF. The genes are TRBV9 and TRBJ2-7, with D perhaps matching TRBD2 (6 bases). Per germline, CDR1 SGDLS and CDR2 YYNGEE. The CDR3 is 13 residues long. V lost 4 bases to trimming and J lost 5 bases, with 13 bases between them.

V and J are TRBV29-1 and TRBJ2-7; D not resolved. Germline V lookup: CDR1 SQVTM, CDR2 ANQGSEA. The CDR3 is made up of 11 amino acids. Trimming shortened V by 1 base and J by 9 bases, and 10 bases separated the two germline ends. CDR3 region: CSVEGTTGQYF. CDR3 in DNA: TGCAGCGTTGAAGGGACGACCGGGCAGTACTTC.

The chain recombines TRBV5-1 with TRBJ2-7, with 9 nucleotides matching TRBD1. Losses at the gene ends were 5 bases for V and 6 bases for J; bases not matched to a gene: 15. The CDR3 is 16 amino acids. Germline CDR1 SGHRS, CDR2 YFSETQ. CDR3 nucleotide sequence: TGCGCCAGCAGTCAACGTTCCGGGACAGGGTGGCTCGAGCAGTACTTC. This encodes CASSQRSGTGWLEQYF. The whole variable domain, remainder taken from reference TRBV5-1 and TRBJ2-7, is KAGVTQTPRYLIKTRGQQVTLSCSPISGHRSVSWYQQTPGQGLQFLFEYFSETQRNKGNFPGRFSGRQFSNSRSEMNVSTLELGDSALYLCASSQRSGTGWLEQYFGPGTRLTVT.

The chain combines TRBV12-5 with TRBJ1-1; weak D call: TRBD1 (6 bases). The CDR3 extends over 13 amino acids. The ends were cut back, 8 bases at V and 5 bases at J, with 15 bases in the middle. Germline values: CDR1 LGHNT, CDR2 FRNRAP. This CDR3 reads CASSWTERTEAFF. The CDR3 DNA reads as TGTGCTAGTTCCTGGACAGAACGGACTGAAGCTTTCTTT.

The chain combines TRBV18 with TRBJ2-1; 10 bases fit TRBD2. The CDR3 is made up of 20 amino acids. Unmatched junction bases numbered 17, after V lost 6 bases and J lost 0 bases. The germline CDR1 and CDR2 sequences are KGHSH and LQKENI. The CDR3 here is CASSSDWASGSLGSYNEQFF. CDR3 DNA sequence: TGTGCCAGCTCGTCCGATTGGGCTAGCGGGAGTCTAGGCTCCTACAATGAGCAGTTCTTC.

The V and J genes are TRBV25-1 and TRBJ2-1; 7 nucleotides match TRBD2. V trimming: 6 bases; J trimming: 0 bases; junction bases outside the gene matches: 5. Germline lookup yields CDR1 MGHDK and CDR2 SYGVNS. The CDR3 extends over 15 amino acids. The CDR3 sequence: CASSSLASSYNEQFF. The CDR3 nucleotides read TGTGCCAGCAGCTCACTAGCGTCCTCCTACAATGAGCAGTTCTTC.

The chain joins TRBV30 to TRBJ2-2; 10 bases match TRBD2. Germline V gene data show CDR1 as GTSNPN and CDR2 as SVGIG (reference sequence). This CDR3 region has 18 residues. V dropped 7 bases and J dropped 2; count of bases not matched to a gene: 16. The CDR3 sequence: CAFYRTSGRFSNTGELFF. CDR3 nucleotide sequence: TGTGCCTTCTACCGGACTAGCGGTCGATTTAGCAACACCGGGGAGCTGTTTTTT.

V usage is TRBV11-2 and J usage is TRBJ1-1, with no clear D. Deletions cut 7 bases from V and 6 bases from J, with 12 bases between. The CDR3 covers 12 residues. CDR1 and CDR2 (germline): SGHAT, FQNNGV. CDR3 amino acids: CASNPTAPEAFF. The CDR3 bases are TGTGCCAGCAATCCAACGGCCCCTGAAGCTTTCTTT.

The V gene is TRBV19, the J gene TRBJ2-1, with 7 bases matching TRBD1. This CDR3 is built from 13 residues. V shed 5 bases and J 6 bases; nucleotides not matched to a gene: 4. Germline values: CDR1 LNHDA, CDR2 SQIVND (reference sequence). The CDR3 DNA reads TGTGCCAGTAGTCGGGACAGCGTCAATGAGCAGTTCTTC. Translating it yields CASSRDSVNEQFF.

The V call is TRBV30, the J call TRBJ1-1; no clear D. The CDR3 is 12 residues long. V shed 1 base and J shed 0 bases, with 3 bases lying between them. Per the germline V gene, CDR1 is GTSNPN and CDR2 is SVGIG (reference sequence). The CDR3 loop reads CAWSELNTEAFF. Here the CDR3 DNA reads TGTGCCTGGAGTGAATTGAACACTGAAGCTTTCTTT.

The chain combines TRBV27 with TRBJ1-1, with 11 nucleotides matching TRBD1. V shed 4 bases, J shed 7 bases, and the junction held 5 bases outside the gene matches. The V gene's germline CDR1 is MNHEY and CDR2 SMNVEV (reference sequence). CDR3 length: 14 amino acids. The CDR3 DNA reads as TGTGCCAGCAGTTGGGGACAGGGGGTCGGTGAAGCTTTCTTT. Translating gives CASSWGQGVGEAFF.